A selection of T cell receptor beta chains follows, all from one sample in a study of CD8 T cells in Susac syndrome. TCRdb used MiXCR to reprocess the immunoSEQ multiplex PCR reads, holding one entry per CDR3 protein. The sample contains around 280,000 distinct CDR3 sequences, about 91% of which appear only once. Material for sequencing was CD4+ T cells from PBMCs. Source of these receptors: a human donor with multiple sclerosis. CDR3s include the opening cysteine and the closing phenylalanine or tryptophan. The D gene is left open where the match is weak. Only part of the rows carry a size: once, few, many, or a class if the clone is expanded.

NA	TRBV4-3	NA	TRBJ2-1	15	TGCGCCAGCAGACTAATAGCGTCGGGGGACAATGAGCAGTTCTTC	CASRLIASGDNEQFF
NA	TRBV6-1	NA	TRBJ1-1	15	TGTGCCAGCAGACGACAGCTCCCAGGTAACACTGAAGCTTTCTTT	CASRRQLPGNTEAFF
once	TRBV24-1	NA	TRBJ2-2	16	TGTGCCACCAGTGATCTTCGCACCTCCGGGACCGGGGAGCTGTTTTTT	CATSDLRTSGTGELFF
NA	TRBV6-1	NA	TRBJ1-1	15	TGTGCCAGCAGTGAAGCCCCTTCGAGAGGGACGGAAGCTTTCTTT	CASSEAPSRGTEAFF
NA	TRBV2	NA	TRBJ2-5	13	TGTGCCAGCAAGGCAGACCTGATGGAGACCCAGTACTTC	CASKADLMETQYF
NA	TRBV3-1	NA	TRBJ2-7	16	TGTGCCAGCAGCCAAGACTTAGGGGTAGCCAGGTTTGAGCAGTACTTC	CASSQDLGVARFEQYF
once	TRBV7-3	NA	TRBJ1-1	13	TGTGCCAGCGGGGAGGGGGGGAACACTGAAGCTTTCTTT	CASGEGGNTEAFF
NA	TRBV20-1	TRBD2	TRBJ2-1	14	TGCAGTGCTACCCCCGGGGGGACGGGGGATCTGGAGTTCTTC	CSATPGGTGDLEFF
NA	TRBV6-5	TRBD1	TRBJ1-2	12	TGTGCCAGCACGGACAGGGGGATAGGCTACACCTTC	CASTDRGIGYTF
NA	TRBV20-1	NA	TRBJ2-7	11	TGCAGTGCTAGTAGGGTTTACGAGCAGTACTTC	CSASRVYEQYF
NA	TRBV5-1	NA	TRBJ2-1	15	TGCGCCAGCAGCTTAGAATTTAGCTCCTACAATGAGCAGTTCTTC	CASSLEFSSYNEQFF
NA	TRBV7-7	TRBD2	TRBJ2-5	15	TGTGCTAGCAGCTTAGCGGGACTAGCGGGAGAGACCCAGTACTTC	CASSLAGLAGETQYF
NA	TRBV27	NA	TRBJ1-1	14	TGTGCCAGCAGTTTAAGTGCTGGGAGCTCTGAAGCTTTCTTT	CASSLSAGSSEAFF
NA	TRBV27	TRBD2	TRBJ2-3	16	TGTGCCAGCAGCGGACTAGCGGGAGTTGGCACAGATACGCAGTATTTT	CASSGLAGVGTDTQYF
NA	TRBV18	TRBD1	TRBJ1-1	16	TGTGCCAGCTCACTAATGACAGGGAGAGGGAAAACTGAAGCTTTCTTT	CASSLMTGRGKTEAFF
once	TRBV30	NA	TRBJ1-2	12	TGTGCCTGGACGAGGGAGACCTATGGCTACACCTTC	CAWTRETYGYTF
NA	TRBV4-1	TRBD1	TRBJ2-2	14	TGCGCCAGCAGCCAAATCAGGGGGCCCGGGGAGCTGTTTTTT	CASSQIRGPGELFF
NA	TRBV18	NA	TRBJ2-1	12	TGTGCCAGCTCGGGGTCGGGCGATGAGCAGTTCTTC	CASSGSGDEQFF
once	TRBV7-7	TRBD2	TRBJ2-5	13	TGTGCTACCACTAGCGCGAGTGGGGAGACCCAGTACTTC	CATTSASGETQYF
NA	TRBV12-3/TRBV12-4	TRBD1	TRBJ1-2	14	TGTGCCAGCAGTCCAAGCCGGGACAGGGGTGGCTACACCTTC	CASSPSRDRGGYTF
NA	TRBV20-1	NA	TRBJ1-2	14	TGCAGTGCTCAGGGGAGGGACGCTAACTATGGCTACACCTTC	CSAQGRDANYGYTF
NA	TRBV27	NA	TRBJ2-1	15	TGTGCCAGCAGGCGGGGCGGACTACGTTACAATGAGCAGTTCTTC	CASRRGGLRYNEQFF
NA	TRBV7-2	NA	TRBJ2-1	15	TGTGCCAGCAGCTTAGGTGGGGGATCCTACAATGAGCAGTTCTTC	CASSLGGGSYNEQFF
NA	TRBV7-3	TRBD2	TRBJ2-2	16	TGTGCCAGCAGCTTAAATCCGGGAGGGCCAACCGGGGAGCTGTTTTTT	CASSLNPGGPTGELFF
NA	TRBV20-1	NA	TRBJ2-1	12	TGCAGTGCCGCAAAGAACTACAATGAGCAGTTCTTC	CSAAKNYNEQFF
NA	TRBV6-1	TRBD2	TRBJ2-7	14	TGTGCCAGCTTGGTTCCTAGCGGATTCTACGAGCAGTACTTC	CASLVPSGFYEQYF
NA	TRBV7-2	NA	TRBJ2-3	14	TGTGCCAGCACCGCAGATGCTAGCACAGATACGCAGTATTTT	CASTADASTDTQYF
NA	TRBV29-1	TRBD1	TRBJ2-1	15	TGCAGCGTTCCGACAGGGGCAAGCTCCTACAATGAGCAGTTCTTC	CSVPTGASSYNEQFF
NA	TRBV24-1	NA	TRBJ2-5	17	TGTGCCACCAGTGATAGAAGTGGGCAGGGTGGGCAAGAGACCCAGTACTTC	CATSDRSGQGGQETQYF
once	TRBV12-5	TRBD2	TRBJ2-2	15	TGTGCTAGTGGTTCACGGGAGGCCGTCACCGGGGAGCTGTTTTTT	CASGSREAVTGELFF